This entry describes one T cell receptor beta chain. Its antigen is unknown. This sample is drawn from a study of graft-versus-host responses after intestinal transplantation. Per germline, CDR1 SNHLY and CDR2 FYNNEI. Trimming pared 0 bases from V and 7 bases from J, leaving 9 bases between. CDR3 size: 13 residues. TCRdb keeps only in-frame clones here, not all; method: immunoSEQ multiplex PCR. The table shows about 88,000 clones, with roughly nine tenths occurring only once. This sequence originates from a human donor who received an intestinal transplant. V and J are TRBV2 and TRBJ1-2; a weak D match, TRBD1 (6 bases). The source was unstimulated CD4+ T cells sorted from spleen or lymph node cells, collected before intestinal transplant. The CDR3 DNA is TGTGCCAGCAGTGAAGCCGGACAGCGTGGCTACACCTTC. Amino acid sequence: CASSEAGQRGYTF.